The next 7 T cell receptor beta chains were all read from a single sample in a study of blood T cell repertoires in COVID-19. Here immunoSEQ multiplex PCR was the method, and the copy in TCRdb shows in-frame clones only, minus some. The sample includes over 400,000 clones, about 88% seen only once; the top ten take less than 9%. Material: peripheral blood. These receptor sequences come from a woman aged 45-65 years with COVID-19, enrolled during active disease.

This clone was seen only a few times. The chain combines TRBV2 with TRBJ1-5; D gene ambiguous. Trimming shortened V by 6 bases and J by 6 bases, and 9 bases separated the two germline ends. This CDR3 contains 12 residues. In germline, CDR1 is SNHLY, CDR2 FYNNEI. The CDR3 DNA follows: TGTGCCAGCAGGGGCGGGCCTCAGCCCCAGCATTTT. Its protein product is CASRGGPQPQHF.

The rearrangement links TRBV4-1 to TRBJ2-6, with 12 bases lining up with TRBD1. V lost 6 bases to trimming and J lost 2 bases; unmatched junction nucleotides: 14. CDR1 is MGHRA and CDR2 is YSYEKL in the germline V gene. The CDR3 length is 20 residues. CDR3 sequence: CASSTVSGTGGSPGANVLTF. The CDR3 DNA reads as TGCGCCAGCAGTACAGTATCCGGGACAGGGGGCTCCCCTGGGGCCAACGTCCTGACTTTC.

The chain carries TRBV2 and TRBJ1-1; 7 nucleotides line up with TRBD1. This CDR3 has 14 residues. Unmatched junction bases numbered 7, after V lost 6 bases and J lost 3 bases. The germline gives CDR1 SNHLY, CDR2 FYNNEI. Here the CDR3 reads CASSRQGWDTEAFF. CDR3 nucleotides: TGTGCCAGCAGCAGACAGGGTTGGGACACTGAAGCTTTCTTT.

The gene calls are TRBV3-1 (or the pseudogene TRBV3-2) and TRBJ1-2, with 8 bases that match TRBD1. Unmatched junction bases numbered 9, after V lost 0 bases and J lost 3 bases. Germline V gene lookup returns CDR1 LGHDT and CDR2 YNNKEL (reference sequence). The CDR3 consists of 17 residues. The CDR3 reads CASSQDRTGTSHYGYTF. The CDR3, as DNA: TGTGCCAGCAGCCAAGACCGGACAGGGACATCTCACTATGGCTACACCTTC.

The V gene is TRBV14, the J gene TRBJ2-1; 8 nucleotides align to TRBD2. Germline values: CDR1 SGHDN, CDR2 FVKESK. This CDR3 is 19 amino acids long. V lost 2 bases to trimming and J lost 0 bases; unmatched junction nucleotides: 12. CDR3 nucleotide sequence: TGTGCCAGCAGCCAAATATCTAGCGGGTTCGTCAGCTCCTACAATGAGCAGTTCTTC. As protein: CASSQISSGFVSSYNEQFF.

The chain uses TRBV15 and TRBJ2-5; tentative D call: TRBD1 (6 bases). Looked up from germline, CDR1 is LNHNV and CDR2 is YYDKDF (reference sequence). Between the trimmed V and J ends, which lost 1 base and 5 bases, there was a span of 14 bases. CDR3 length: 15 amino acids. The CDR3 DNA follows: TGTGCCACCAGCAGAGGATCAGGGGTAGTGGAGACCCAGTACTTC. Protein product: CATSRGSGVVETQYF.

In DNA form, the CDR3 reads TGTGCCAGCAGCCCGACAGGAGGCTCTTATGGCTACACCTTC. Its protein product is CASSPTGGSYGYTF. J is TRBJ1-2 and V is TRBV6-5; a possible D gene is TRBD1 (6 bases). CDR3 length: 14 residues. Trimming pared 6 bases from V and 5 bases from J, leaving 16 bases between. The V gene's germline CDR1 is MNHEY and CDR2 SVGAGI.